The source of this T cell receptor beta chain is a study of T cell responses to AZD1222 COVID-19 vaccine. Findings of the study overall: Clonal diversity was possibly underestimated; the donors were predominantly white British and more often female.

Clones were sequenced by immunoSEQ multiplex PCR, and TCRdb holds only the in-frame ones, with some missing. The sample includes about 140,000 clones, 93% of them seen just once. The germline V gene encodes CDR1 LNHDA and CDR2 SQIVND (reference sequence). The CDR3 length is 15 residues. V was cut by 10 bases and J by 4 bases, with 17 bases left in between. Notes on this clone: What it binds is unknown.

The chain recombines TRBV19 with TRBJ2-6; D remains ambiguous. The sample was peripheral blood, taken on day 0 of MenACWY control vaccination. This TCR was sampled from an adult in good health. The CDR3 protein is CATLGPLNGANVLTF. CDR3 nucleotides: TGTGCCACTCTGGGCCCTCTTAACGGGGCCAACGTCCTGACTTTC.